This T cell receptor (beta chain) was identified in a study of blood T cells in healthy people across ages. General study findings and limits: Both higher diversity and more naive CD4+ cells marked long-lived donors when set against aged donors.

To note about this clonotype: Antigen: not known.

CDR1 and CDR2 (germline): SGHNT, YENEEA. V was clipped by 0 bases and J by 2 bases; unmatched bases: 8. This CDR3 spans 17 amino acids. Next came a second PCR, run for roughly 7 to 12 cycles, which used a sample-barcoded 5' primer along with a J-beta primer mix. The template-switch adaptor was a 5' adaptor with 12 random nucleotides. It tagged each cDNA molecule. From the 5' RACE reads, TCRdb called clonotypes with MiXCR, one entry per CDR3 protein. Among hundreds of thousands of distinct CDR3 sequences listed, roughly 50% were seen once. Each sample provided at least 5 micrograms of extracted total RNA.

This chain uses TRBV11-3 with TRBJ2-7, with TRBD1 identical over 9 bases. The clonotype originates from a man aged 25-45 years in good health. The sequenced material came from blood. This CDR3 reads CASSLERTGTGTYEQYF. CDR3 bases: TGTGCCAGCAGCTTAGAAAGGACCGGGACAGGGACCTACGAGCAGTACTTC.